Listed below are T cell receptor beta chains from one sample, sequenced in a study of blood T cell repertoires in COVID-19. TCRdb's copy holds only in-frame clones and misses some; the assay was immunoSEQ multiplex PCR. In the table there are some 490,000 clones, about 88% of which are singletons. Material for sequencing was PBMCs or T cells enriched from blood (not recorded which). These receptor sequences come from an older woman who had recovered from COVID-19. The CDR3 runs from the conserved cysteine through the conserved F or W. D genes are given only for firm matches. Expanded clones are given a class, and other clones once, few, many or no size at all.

CATSSGGNYYGYTF	TGTGCCACCAGCAGTGGGGGGAACTACTATGGCTACACCTTC	-	TRBV15	-	TRBJ1-2
CASSATGSSTDTQYF	TGTGCCAGCAGTGCAACAGGGAGTAGCACAGATACGCAGTATTTT	-	TRBV2	-	TRBJ2-3
CASRGTYNSPLHF	TGTGCTTCTCGGGGGACCTATAATTCACCCCTCCACTTT	-	TRBV9	-	TRBJ1-6
CASSLATGQPQHF	TGTGCCAGCAGCTTGGCGACAGGCCAGCCCCAGCATTTT	-	TRBV5-6	-	TRBJ1-5
CASSGLTSGTGNEQFF	TGTGCCAGTAGTGGGCTGACTAGCGGGACGGGAAATGAGCAGTTCTTC	TRBD2	TRBV19	-	TRBJ2-1
CASSLVGGINEQFF	TGTGCCAGCAGCTTAGTGGGCGGGATCAATGAGCAGTTCTTC	-	TRBV11-2	-	TRBJ2-1
CASSERGSRGYTF	TGTGCCAGCAGTGAAAGGGGTTCGAGGGGCTACACCTTC	-	TRBV6-1	few	TRBJ1-2
CASSIQTGGYTF	TGTGCCAGTAGTATACAAACCGGGGGCTACACCTTC	-	TRBV19	few	TRBJ1-2
CASGLGPVDEQFF	TGTGCCAGCGGTTTGGGCCCGGTGGATGAGCAGTTCTTC	-	TRBV7-2	-	TRBJ2-1
CASSSGQGMGGNEKLFF	TGTGCCAGCAGTTCCGGACAGGGGATGGGCGGAAATGAAAAACTGTTTTTT	TRBD1	TRBV5-5	few	TRBJ1-4
CASSYPGTPSGNTIYF	TGTGCCAGCAGTTACCCCGGGACACCCTCTGGAAACACCATATATTTT	-	TRBV6-5	-	TRBJ1-3
CASSQGILAYEQYF	TGTGCCAGCAGCCAGGGGATTTTGGCCTACGAGCAGTACTTC	-	TRBV2	-	TRBJ2-7
CASSYGTGANYGYTF	TGCGCCAGCAGCTATGGGACAGGGGCCAACTATGGCTACACCTTC	TRBD1	TRBV5-1	-	TRBJ1-2
CASGWGRMNEQYF	TGTGCCAGCGGGTGGGGCAGGATGAACGAGCAGTACTTC	-	TRBV7-9	once	TRBJ2-7
CATRDSTQPQHF	TGTGCCACCCGGGACAGCACTCAGCCCCAGCATTTT	TRBD1	TRBV19	-	TRBJ1-5
CASSAARGYSTDTQYF	TGCGCCAGCAGCGCGGCCCGGGGTTATAGCACAGATACGCAGTATTTT	-	TRBV5-1	-	TRBJ2-3
CASSVGDRLYQPQHF	TGTGCCAGCAGCGTCGGCGACAGGCTTTATCAGCCCCAGCATTTT	-	TRBV9	-	TRBJ1-5
CASSIGRSGGNQPQHF	TGTGCCAGTAGTATAGGGCGGTCAGGGGGCAATCAGCCCCAGCATTTT	-	TRBV19	-	TRBJ1-5
CASSPEGASPLHF	TGTGCCAGCAGCCCAGAGGGGGCTTCACCCCTCCACTTT	TRBD1	TRBV7-9	-	TRBJ1-6
CASSWTGGRREQYF	TGTGCCAGCAGTTGGACAGGGGGACGTCGGGAGCAGTACTTC	TRBD1	TRBV6-5	-	TRBJ2-7
CASSLGTGMGDQPQHF	TGCGCCAGCAGCTTGGGCACAGGGATGGGGGATCAGCCCCAGCATTTT	-	TRBV5-1	-	TRBJ1-5
CASSFQAGIDTQYF	TGTGCCAGCAGCTTTCAGGCAGGGATAGATACGCAGTATTTT	-	TRBV5-4	-	TRBJ2-3
CASGITKRTGGNEQFF	TGTGCCAGCGGGATAACCAAGAGGACAGGGGGCAATGAGCAGTTCTTC	TRBD1	TRBV2	-	TRBJ2-1
CASSDRGGVGANVLTF	TGCGCCAGCAGCGATCGAGGGGGCGTTGGGGCCAACGTCCTGACTTTC	TRBD1	TRBV5-1	-	TRBJ2-6
CSVEARTIAGQGPNEQFF	TGCAGCGTTGAAGCCCGGACGATCGCCGGACAGGGGCCCAATGAGCAGTTCTTC	TRBD1	TRBV29-1	once	TRBJ2-1
CATSDPGQGGNQPQHF	TGTGCCACCAGTGACCCGGGACAGGGGGGCAATCAGCCCCAGCATTTT	TRBD1	TRBV24-1	once	TRBJ1-5
CASSEAGGRNTGELFF	TGTGCCAGCAGTGAAGCAGGAGGGAGGAACACCGGGGAGCTGTTTTTT	-	TRBV2	-	TRBJ2-2
CASSMGLPAQYGYTF	TGTGCCAGTAGTATGGGGCTGCCAGCTCAATATGGCTACACCTTC	-	TRBV19	-	TRBJ1-2
CASSAGQGPGTEAFF	TGTGCCAGCAGCGCGGGACAGGGCCCGGGCACTGAAGCTTTCTTT	TRBD1	TRBV9	-	TRBJ1-1
CARGRGAEETQYF	TGTGCCAGGGGGCGGGGGGCGGAGGAGACCCAGTACTTC	TRBD2	TRBV3-1/TRBV3-2	-	TRBJ2-5
CATSDPGQLHNEQFF	TGTGCCACCAGTGACCCAGGACAGCTCCACAATGAGCAGTTCTTC	-	TRBV24-1	-	TRBJ2-1
CASSPDPAGYSDTQYF	TGTGCCAGCAGCCCCGACCCAGCGGGGTACTCAGATACGCAGTATTTT	TRBD2	TRBV9	-	TRBJ2-3
CAWSYTGELFF	TGTGCCTGGTCTTACACCGGGGAGCTGTTTTTT	-	TRBV30	-	TRBJ2-2
CASSSGQPASEQYF	TGTGCCAGCAGCTCGGGACAGCCGGCGTCCGAGCAGTACTTC	TRBD1	TRBV5-4	-	TRBJ2-7
CASSLGQGASGNTIYF	TGCGCCAGCAGCTTGGGTCAGGGGGCGAGTGGAAACACCATATATTTT	TRBD1	TRBV5-1	-	TRBJ1-3
CASSQVQGDNEKLFF	TGCGCCAGCAGCCAAGTGCAGGGCGACAATGAAAAACTGTTTTTT	-	TRBV4-1	-	TRBJ1-4
CAISAGVTEQPQHF	TGTGCCATCAGTGCGGGTGTGACGGAGCAGCCCCAGCATTTT	-	TRBV10-3	-	TRBJ1-5
CASTAAGGHETQYF	TGTGCCAGCACGGCAGCGGGGGGGCACGAGACCCAGTACTTC	TRBD2	TRBV5-4	once	TRBJ2-5
CASSARWDSRTGELFF	TGTGCCAGCAGTGCTCGTTGGGACAGTCGGACCGGGGAGCTGTTTTTT	TRBD1	TRBV9	-	TRBJ2-2
CSASPSGSGNSPLHF	TGCAGTGCTAGTCCGTCAGGGTCGGGTAATTCACCCCTCCACTTT	-	TRBV20-1	-	TRBJ1-6